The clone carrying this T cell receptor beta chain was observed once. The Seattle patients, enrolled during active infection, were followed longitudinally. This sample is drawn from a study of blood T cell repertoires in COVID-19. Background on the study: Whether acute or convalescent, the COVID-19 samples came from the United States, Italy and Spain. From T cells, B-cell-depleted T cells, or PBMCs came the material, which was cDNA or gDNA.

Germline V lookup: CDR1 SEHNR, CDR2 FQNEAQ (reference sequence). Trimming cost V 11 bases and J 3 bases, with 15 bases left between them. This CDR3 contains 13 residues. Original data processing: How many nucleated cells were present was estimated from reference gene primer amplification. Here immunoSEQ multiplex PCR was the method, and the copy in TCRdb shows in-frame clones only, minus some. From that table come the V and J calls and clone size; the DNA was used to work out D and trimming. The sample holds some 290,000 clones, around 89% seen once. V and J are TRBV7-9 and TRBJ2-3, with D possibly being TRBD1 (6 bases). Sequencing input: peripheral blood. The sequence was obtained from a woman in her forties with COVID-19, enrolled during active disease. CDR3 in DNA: TGTGCCTGCAAGCCTACAGGGACAGATACGCAGTATTTT. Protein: CACKPTGTDTQYF.